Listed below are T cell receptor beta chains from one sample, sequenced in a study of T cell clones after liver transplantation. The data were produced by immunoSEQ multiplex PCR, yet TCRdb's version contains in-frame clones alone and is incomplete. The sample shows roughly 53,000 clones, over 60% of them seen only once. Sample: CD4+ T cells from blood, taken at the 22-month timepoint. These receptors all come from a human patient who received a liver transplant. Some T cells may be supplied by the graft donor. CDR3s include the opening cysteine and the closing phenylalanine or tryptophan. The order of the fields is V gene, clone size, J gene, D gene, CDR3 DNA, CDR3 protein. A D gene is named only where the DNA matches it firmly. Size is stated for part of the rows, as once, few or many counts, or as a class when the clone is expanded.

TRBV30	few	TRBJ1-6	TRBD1	TGTGCCTGGAGTGTACGCGGGACAGCACGAAATTCACCCCTCCACTTT	CAWSVRGTARNSPLHF
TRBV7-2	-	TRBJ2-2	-	TGTGCCAGCAGCTCGATCAACACGAACACCGGGGAGCTGTTTTTT	CASSSINTNTGELFF
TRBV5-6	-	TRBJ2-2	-	TGTGCCAGCAGATCCTCACTCCAGAACACCGGGGAGCTGTTTTTT	CASRSSLQNTGELFF
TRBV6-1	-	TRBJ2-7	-	TGTGCCAGCAGTGAAGGAGGGGCCACCTACGAGCAGTACTTC	CASSEGGATYEQYF
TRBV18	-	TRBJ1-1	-	TGTGCCAGCTCACCACCGGGGGGCAGGGGTACTGAAGCTTTCTTT	CASSPPGGRGTEAFF
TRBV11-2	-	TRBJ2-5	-	TGTGCCAGCAGCTTAAGGCGGGTCCAAGAGACCCAGTACTTC	CASSLRRVQETQYF
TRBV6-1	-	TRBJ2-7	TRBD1	TGTGCCAGCAGTCCCAGACAGGGCGGCGAGCAGTACTTC	CASSPRQGGEQYF
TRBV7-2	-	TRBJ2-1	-	TGTGCCAGCAGCTTAGAGGGGGCGCGGGGTGAGCAGTTCTTC	CASSLEGARGEQFF
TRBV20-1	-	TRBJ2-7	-	TGCAGTGCTAGGGGGCCTTACGAGCAGTACTTC	CSARGPYEQYF
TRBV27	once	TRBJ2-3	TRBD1	TGTGCCAGCCAGGGGGCCGGGACAGATACGCAGTATTTT	CASQGAGTDTQYF
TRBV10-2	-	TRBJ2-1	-	TGCGCCAGCAGCGAGCTAGCTGTAGGGAAGCAGTTCTTC	CASSELAVGKQFF
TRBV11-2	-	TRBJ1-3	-	TGTGCCAGCAGCTTAGGGACGTCTGGAAACACCATATATTTT	CASSLGTSGNTIYF
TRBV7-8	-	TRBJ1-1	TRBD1	TGTGCCAGCAGCTTATTTGGGGGACAGGGGGCGTCCACTGAAGCTTTCTTT	CASSLFGGQGASTEAFF
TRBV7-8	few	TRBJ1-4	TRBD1	TGTGCCAGCAGCCCTGACAGGGTTTATAATGAAAAACTGTTTTTT	CASSPDRVYNEKLFF
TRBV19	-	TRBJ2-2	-	TGTGCCAGTATTCCGGGGACCGGGGAGCTGTTTTTT	CASIPGTGELFF
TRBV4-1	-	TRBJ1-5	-	TGCGCCAGCAGCCAGGCTACAGGGAGCCATCAGCCCCAGCATTTT	CASSQATGSHQPQHF